This TCR beta chain stems from a study of CD8 T cells in ankylosing spondylitis. Concerning this clonotype itself: Its antigen is as yet unknown.

Quantitative molecular-barcoded 5'-RACE generated the TCR beta libraries. TCRdb analysed the 5' RACE reads with MiXCR anew, one entry per CDR3 protein. The profile shows around 250,000 distinct CDR3 sequences, around 11% of them singletons. From germline, CDR1 is SQVTM and CDR2 ANQGSEA. V was clipped by 4 bases and J by 6 bases, with 6 bases between them. The CDR3 length is 11 residues. Findings and limits, study-wide: There were earlier reports of some motif variants in reactive arthritis synovial fluid and blood. What appeared characteristic of ankylosing spondylitis blood was a TCR beta motif of eight or nine highly homologous variants. Significant enrichment of disease-linked clones was reported in matched ankylosing spondylitis synovial fluid.

Sequencing used blood, either unsorted or a sorted T cell fraction (not recorded which). V gene TRBV29-1 combines with J gene TRBJ2-2, with TRBD2 as a possible D gene (6 bases). The clonotype comes from a male donor with ankylosing spondylitis or in good health (not recorded which). The CDR3 DNA reads as TGCAGCGTTGGCGGGGCCGGGGAGCTGTTTTTT. Translated: CSVGGAGELFF.